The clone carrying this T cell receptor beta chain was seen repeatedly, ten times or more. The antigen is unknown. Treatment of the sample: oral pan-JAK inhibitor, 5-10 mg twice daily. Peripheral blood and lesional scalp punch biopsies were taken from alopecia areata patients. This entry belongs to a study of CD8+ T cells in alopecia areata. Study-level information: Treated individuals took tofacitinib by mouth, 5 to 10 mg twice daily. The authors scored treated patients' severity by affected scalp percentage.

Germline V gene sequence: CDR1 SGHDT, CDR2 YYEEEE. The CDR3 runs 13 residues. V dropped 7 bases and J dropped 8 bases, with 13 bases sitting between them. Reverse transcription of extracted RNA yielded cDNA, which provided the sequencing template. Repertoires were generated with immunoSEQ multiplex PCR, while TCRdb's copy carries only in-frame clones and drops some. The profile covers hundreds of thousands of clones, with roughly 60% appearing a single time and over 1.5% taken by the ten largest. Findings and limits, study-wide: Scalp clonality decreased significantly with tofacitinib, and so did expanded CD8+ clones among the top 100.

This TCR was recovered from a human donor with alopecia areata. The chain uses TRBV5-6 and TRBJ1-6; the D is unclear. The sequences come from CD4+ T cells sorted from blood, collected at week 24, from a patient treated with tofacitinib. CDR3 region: CASHRRPDSPLHF. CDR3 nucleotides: TGTGCCAGCCATCGACGGCCCGATTCACCCCTCCACTTT.